This T cell receptor beta chain was retrieved from a study of sequential checkpoint blockade in melanoma. Indicated treatment: randomized to nivolumab then ipilimumab (arm A) or the reverse (arm B). Only a few counts were recorded for this clone. Its specificity is not known. The method was immunoSEQ multiplex PCR; TCRdb's version includes in-frame clones alone and lacks a portion of them. This sample yields 4,500 to 6,500 clones, of which approximately 20% are seen a single time; around a tenth belongs to the top ten. General study points: Pretreatment TIL clonality tracked with response in the nivolumab-first arm.

V was trimmed by 2 bases and J by 6 bases, leaving 14 bases between them. The length of the CDR3 is 15 residues. Germline loops: CDR1 MDHEN, CDR2 SYDVKM. The sequences come from tumor tissue (inferred from file names), collected from a patient given nivolumab and ipilimumab in sequence. The chain links TRBV28 to TRBJ1-5; D unresolved. This TCR was recovered from a human donor with melanoma. In DNA form, the CDR3 reads TGTGCCAGCAGTTTAGGGCAGGTACGCACTCAGCCCCAGCATTTT. Protein product: CASSLGQVRTQPQHF.